This T cell receptor (beta chain) was obtained from a study of blood T cell repertoires in COVID-19. The method was immunoSEQ multiplex PCR; TCRdb's version includes in-frame clones alone and lacks a portion of them. Seen here are some 130,000 clones, over 75% observed once, and the top ten hold 35% to 55%. The V and J ends lost 2 bases and 4 bases, in that order; junction bases with no gene match: 5. Germline assignment: CDR1 SGHDN and CDR2 FVKESK. This CDR3 contains 15 residues. The sequence came from a human donor in a cohort sampled during active COVID-19. Sequencing used peripheral blood. The chain links TRBV14 to TRBJ2-1, with 7 bases matching TRBD2. Here the CDR3 DNA reads TGTGCCAGCAGCCAAACCCGGGACTATTACAATGAGCAGTTCTTC. Protein sequence: CASSQTRDYYNEQFF. Based on the CDR3 plus reference TRBV14 and TRBJ2-1, the full variable domain is EAGVTQFPSHSVIEKGQTVTLRCDPISGHDNLYWYRRVMGKEIKFLLHFVKESKQDESGMPNNRFLAERTGGTYSTLKVQPAELEDSGVYFCASSQTRDYYNEQFFGPGTRLTVL.